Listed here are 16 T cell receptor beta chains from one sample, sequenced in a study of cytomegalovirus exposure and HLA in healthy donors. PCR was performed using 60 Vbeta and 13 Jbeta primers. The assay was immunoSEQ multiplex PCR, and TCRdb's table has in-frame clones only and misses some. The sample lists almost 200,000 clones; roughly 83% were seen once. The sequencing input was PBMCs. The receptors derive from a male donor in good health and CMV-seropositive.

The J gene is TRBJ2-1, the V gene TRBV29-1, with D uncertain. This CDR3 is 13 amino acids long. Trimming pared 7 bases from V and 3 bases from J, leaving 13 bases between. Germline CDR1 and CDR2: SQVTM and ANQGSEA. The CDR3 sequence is CSADEVDYNEQFF. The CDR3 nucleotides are TGCAGCGCCGACGAGGTTGACTACAATGAGCAGTTCTTC.

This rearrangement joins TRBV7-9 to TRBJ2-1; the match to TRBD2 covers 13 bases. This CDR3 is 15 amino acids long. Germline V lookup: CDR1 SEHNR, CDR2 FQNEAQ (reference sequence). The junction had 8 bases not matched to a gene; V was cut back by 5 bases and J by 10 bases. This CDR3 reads CASSLGLAGVSEQFF. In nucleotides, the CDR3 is TGTGCCAGCAGCCTTGGACTAGCGGGAGTGAGCGAGCAGTTCTTC.

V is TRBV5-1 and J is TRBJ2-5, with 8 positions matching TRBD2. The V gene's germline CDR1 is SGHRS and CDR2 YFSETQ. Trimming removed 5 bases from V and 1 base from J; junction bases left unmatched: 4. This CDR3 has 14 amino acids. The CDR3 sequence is CASRTTSGQETQYF. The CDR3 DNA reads TGCGCCAGCAGAACCACTAGCGGCCAAGAGACCCAGTACTTC. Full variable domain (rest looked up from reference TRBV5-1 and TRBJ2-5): KAGVTQTPRYLIKTRGQQVTLSCSPISGHRSVSWYQQTPGQGLQFLFEYFSETQRNKGNFPGRFSGRQFSNSRSEMNVSTLELGDSALYLCASRTTSGQETQYFGPGTRLLVL.

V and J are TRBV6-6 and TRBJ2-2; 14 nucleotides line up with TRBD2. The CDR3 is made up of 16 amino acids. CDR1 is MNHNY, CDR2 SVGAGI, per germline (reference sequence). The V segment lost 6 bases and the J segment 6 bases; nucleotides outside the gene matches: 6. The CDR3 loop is CASRTRLAGGPGELFF. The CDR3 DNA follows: TGTGCCAGCAGGACGCGACTAGCGGGAGGGCCCGGGGAGCTGTTTTTT.

The CDR3: CASRREGAIGNTIYF. DNA of the CDR3: TGTGCCAGCAGGAGAGAGGGGGCCATCGGAAACACCATATATTTT. This sequence joins TRBV27 and TRBJ1-3, with 7 bases matching TRBD1. Trimming cost V 6 bases and J 4 bases; bases outside gene matches: 9. CDR3 length: 15 amino acids. Germline-derived CDR1 and CDR2 are MNHEY and SMNVEV (reference sequence).

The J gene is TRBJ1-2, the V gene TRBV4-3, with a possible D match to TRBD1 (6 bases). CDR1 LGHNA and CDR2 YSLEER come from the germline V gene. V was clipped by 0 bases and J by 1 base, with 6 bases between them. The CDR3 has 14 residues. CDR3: CASSQEQGNYGYTF. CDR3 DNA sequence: TGCGCCAGCAGCCAAGAACAGGGTAACTATGGCTACACCTTC.

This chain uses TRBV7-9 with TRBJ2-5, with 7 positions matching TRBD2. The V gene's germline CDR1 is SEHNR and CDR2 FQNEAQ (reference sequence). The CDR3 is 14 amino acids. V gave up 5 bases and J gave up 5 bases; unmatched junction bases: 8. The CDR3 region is CASSATSVRETQYF. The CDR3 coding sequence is TGTGCCAGCAGCGCTACTAGCGTTCGGGAGACCCAGTACTTC.

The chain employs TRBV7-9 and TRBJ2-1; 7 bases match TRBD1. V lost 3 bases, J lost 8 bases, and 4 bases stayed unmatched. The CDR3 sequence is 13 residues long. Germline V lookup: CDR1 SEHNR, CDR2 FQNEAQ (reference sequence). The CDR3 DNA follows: TGTGCCAGCAGCTTTGGGACAGACGATGAGCAGTTCTTC. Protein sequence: CASSFGTDDEQFF.

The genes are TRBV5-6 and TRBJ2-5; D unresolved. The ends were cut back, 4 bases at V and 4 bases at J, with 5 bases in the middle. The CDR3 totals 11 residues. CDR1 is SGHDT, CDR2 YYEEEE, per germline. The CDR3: CASSAGETQYF. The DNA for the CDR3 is TGTGCCAGCAGCGCAGGAGAGACCCAGTACTTC.

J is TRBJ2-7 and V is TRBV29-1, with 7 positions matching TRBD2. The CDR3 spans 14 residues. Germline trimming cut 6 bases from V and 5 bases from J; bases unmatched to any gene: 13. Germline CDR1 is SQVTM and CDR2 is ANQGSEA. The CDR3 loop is CSVLMGGVINEQYF. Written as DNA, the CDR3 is TGCAGCGTCCTTATGGGGGGGGTAATCAACGAGCAGTACTTC.

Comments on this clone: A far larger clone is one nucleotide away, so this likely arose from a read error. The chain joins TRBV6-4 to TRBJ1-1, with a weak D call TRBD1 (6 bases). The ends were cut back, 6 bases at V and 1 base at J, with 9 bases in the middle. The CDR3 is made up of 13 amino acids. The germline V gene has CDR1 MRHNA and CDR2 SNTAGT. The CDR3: CASRLQGNTEAFF. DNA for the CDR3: TGTGCCAGCAGACTACAGGGGAACACTGAAGCTTTCTTT.

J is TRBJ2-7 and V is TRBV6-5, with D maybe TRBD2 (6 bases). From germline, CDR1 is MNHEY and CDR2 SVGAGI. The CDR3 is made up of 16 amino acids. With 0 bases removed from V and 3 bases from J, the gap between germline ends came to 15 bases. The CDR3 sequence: CASSYSSAGKSYEQYF. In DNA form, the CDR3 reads TGTGCCAGCAGTTACTCGTCGGCGGGGAAAAGCTACGAGCAGTACTTC.

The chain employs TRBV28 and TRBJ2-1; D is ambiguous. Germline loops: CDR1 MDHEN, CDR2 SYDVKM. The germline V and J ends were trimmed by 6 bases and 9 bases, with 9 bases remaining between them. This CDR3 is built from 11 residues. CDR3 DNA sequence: TGTGCCAGCAGCCAGGCCAGTGAGCAGTTCTTC. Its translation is CASSQASEQFF. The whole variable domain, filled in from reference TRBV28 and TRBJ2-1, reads DVKVTQSSRYLVKRTGEKVFLECVQDMDHENMFWYRQDPGLGLRLIYFSYDVKMKEKGDIPEGYSVSREKKERFSLILESASTNQTSMYLCASSQASEQFFGPGTRLTVL.

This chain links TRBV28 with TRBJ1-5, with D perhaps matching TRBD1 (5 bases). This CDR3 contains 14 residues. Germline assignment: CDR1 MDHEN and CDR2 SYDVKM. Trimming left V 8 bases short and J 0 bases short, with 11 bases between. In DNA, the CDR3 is TGTGCCAGCGGGGCCACAACTAGCAATCAGCCCCAGCATTTT. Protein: CASGATTSNQPQHF.

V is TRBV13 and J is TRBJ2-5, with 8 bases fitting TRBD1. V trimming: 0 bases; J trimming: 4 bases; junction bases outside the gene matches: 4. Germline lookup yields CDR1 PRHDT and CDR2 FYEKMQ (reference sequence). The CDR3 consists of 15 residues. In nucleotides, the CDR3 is TGTGCCAGCAGCTTAGGACGGACAGGGAGAGAGACCCAGTACTTC. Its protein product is CASSLGRTGRETQYF.

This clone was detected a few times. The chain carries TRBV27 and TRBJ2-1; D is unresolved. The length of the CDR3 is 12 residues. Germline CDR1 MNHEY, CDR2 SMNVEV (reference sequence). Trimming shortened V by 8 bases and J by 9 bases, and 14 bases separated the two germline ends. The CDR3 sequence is CASANSIVEQFF. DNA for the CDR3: TGTGCCAGCGCTAATAGTATCGTTGAGCAGTTCTTC.